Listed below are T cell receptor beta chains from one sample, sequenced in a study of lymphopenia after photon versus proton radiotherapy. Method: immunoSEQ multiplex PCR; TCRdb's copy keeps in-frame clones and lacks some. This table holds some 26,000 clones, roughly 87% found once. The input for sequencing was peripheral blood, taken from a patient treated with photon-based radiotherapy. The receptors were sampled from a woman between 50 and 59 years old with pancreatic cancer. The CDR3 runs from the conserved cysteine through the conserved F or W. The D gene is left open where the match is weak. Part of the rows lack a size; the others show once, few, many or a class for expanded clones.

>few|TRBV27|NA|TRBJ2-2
TGTGCCAGCAGTCCTTTGAACGCCGGGGAGCTGTTTTTT
CASSPLNAGELFF
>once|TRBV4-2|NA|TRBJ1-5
TGTGCCAGCAGCCAAACAGGGCTGAATCAGCCCCAGCATTTT
CASSQTGLNQPQHF
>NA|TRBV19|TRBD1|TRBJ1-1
TGTGCCAGTAGCCCGGGACAGGCCCCGAACACTGAAGCTTTCTTT
CASSPGQAPNTEAFF
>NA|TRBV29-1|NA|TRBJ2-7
TGCAGCGTTGAAGTCCAGGACAGCATCTACGAGCAGTACTTC
CSVEVQDSIYEQYF
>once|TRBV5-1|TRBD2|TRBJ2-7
TGCGCCAGCAGCTTGGTTAGGGAACCGGGACTAGCGGTGTTTACCTACGAGCAGTACTTC
CASSLVREPGLAVFTYEQYF
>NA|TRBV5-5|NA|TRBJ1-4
TGTGCCAGCAGCACGGGACACACCAATGAAAAACTGTTTTTT
CASSTGHTNEKLFF
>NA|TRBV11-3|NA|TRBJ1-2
TGTGCCAGCAGCTTAGAACAGGCTGGCTATGGCTACACCTTC
CASSLEQAGYGYTF
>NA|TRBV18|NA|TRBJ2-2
TGTGCCAGCTCATCCCTCGGCAGCGCGAACACCGGGGAGCTGTTTTTT
CASSSLGSANTGELFF
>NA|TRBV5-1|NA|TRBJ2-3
TGCGCCAGCAGCTTGGGCGCCGGAACTAGCACAGATACGCAGTATTTT
CASSLGAGTSTDTQYF
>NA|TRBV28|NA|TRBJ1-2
TGTGCCAGCAGTGGATATGGCTACACCTTC
CASSGYGYTF
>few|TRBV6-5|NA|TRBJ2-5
TGTGCCAGCAGTTACTCGGGGGCCCAAGAGACCCAGTACTTC
CASSYSGAQETQYF
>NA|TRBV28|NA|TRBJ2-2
TGTGCCAGCAGCATAGTCGAGGACGGGGAGCTGTTTTTT
CASSIVEDGELFF
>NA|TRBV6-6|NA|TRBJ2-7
TGTGCCAGCAGTTACACCAGCTCCTACGAGCAGTACTTC
CASSYTSSYEQYF
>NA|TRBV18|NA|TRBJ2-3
TGTGCCAGCTCACCAGCGGCAGATACGCAGTATTTT
CASSPAADTQYF
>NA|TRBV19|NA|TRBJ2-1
TGTGCCAGTAGTATTCTACCTAGCCCCCTTTCAAATGAGCAGTTCTTC
CASSILPSPLSNEQFF
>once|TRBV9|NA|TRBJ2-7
TGTGCCAGCAGCCCTTTCGACAGTGGTTTCGGCGAGCAGTACTTC
CASSPFDSGFGEQYF
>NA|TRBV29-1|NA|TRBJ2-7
TGCAGCGCCGTCAGGGCGGGGCCCTCCTACGAGCAGTACTTC
CSAVRAGPSYEQYF